The following is a T cell receptor (beta chain) sequence with its context. The table lists this clonotype with many counts. There is no known antigen for this receptor. It has no much larger one-base neighbor in the sample; base qualities were not kept. Naive CD8 T cell libraries were made from around 20,000 to 1,000,000 sorted cells using 10%, 30% or 50% of purified RNA. On a BD FACSAria II, naive CD8 T cells were FACS-sorted as CD8+CD4-CCR7+CD45RA+ and collected into RLT Plus buffer. More than 8 TCR copies' worth of Jurkat RNA were spiked into roughly 17,000-1,100,000 naive CD8 T cell samples to test detection sensitivity. CD8 T cells were enriched using RosetteSep CD8+ T Cell Enrichment Cocktail and Ficoll-Paque, and the enriched cells then underwent ACK red cell lysis. This record belongs to a study of molecular identifiers for immune sequencing clone quantification (dated 2018 in TCRdb). At the level of the whole study: In a replicate experiment, RNA from approximately 22,000 or 94,000 naive CD8 T cells was split into five aliquots, four of which were sequenced. This methods study benchmarked molecular-identifier clustering-based TCR repertoire sequencing (MIDCIRS) and TCR RNA copy counting, using CD8 T cells to do so.

Libraries were prepared through PCR. TCRdb records NextSeq 500 as the sequencer. Bulk TCR libraries were prepared as previously described, using TCR primers listed in Table S5. Total RNA was purified with the Qiagen AllPrep DNA/RNA kit. Before analysis, reads from multiple sequencing runs of the same library were pooled. In the source study's methods: Reads were retained only if their TCR constant sequence matched exactly, and those retained reads were trimmed to 150 nt and grouped according to their 12-nt molecular barcodes. Within each barcode group, reads were sub-clustered at a 15% Levenshtein threshold, and quality-weighted consensus sequences were built per RNA molecule. Non-functional sequences were filtered out, along with any lower-count sequence sitting one edit away from another sequence. On the basis of fitting two negative binomial distributions, barcode sub-clusters with fewer than 20% of the maximum read count were discarded. TCRdb reprocessed the public reads (quality trimming at Q25 with fastp, clone calling with MiXCR) and kept in-frame beta chains. Rows with a matching CDR3 protein are joined into one entry that keeps the most common DNA and genes. In this record, the V and J calls reflect TCRdb's handling and not the investigators' own analysis. The sample yields a few hundred thousand distinct CDR3 sequences; roughly 25% were counted once. The ten largest clones add up to around 0.8% of the sample.

Between the V and J ends, shortened by 0 bases and 0 bases respectively, the junction contains 22 bases. From its cysteine to its phenylalanine, the CDR3 spans 20 amino acids. Only the CDR3 portion is preserved as DNA: 60 bases, with reading frame beginning at the first base. CDR1 and CDR2 are drawn from the germline V gene: MNHEY, SVGAGI. Study-wide findings and limitations: When barcode sub-clustering was omitted, TCR diversity was inflated by chimeric consensus sequences, with chimeras reaching as high as 47%. In CMV-specific effector cells, clones with more than 20 RNA copies accounted for over 98% of molecules, whereas in naive cells such clones accounted for under 1%. Highly expanded clone sizes could be underestimated because identical TCR molecules may share a barcode. Modeling gave about three recovered TCR RNA copies per cell versus around 10 by digital PCR, implying approximately 30% capture efficiency. The naive libraries included spiked-in Jurkat TCR RNA (approximately ten copies' worth), and this RNA is not part of the donor repertoire. A single cell's worth of spiked-in Jurkat TCR RNA was reported detectable even among about a million naive CD8 T cells.

Sequenced: naive CD8+ T cells from blood, with Jurkat cell RNA spiked in. The intended sense of this specimen's cell subset or site label: FACS-sorted CD8+CD4-CCR7+CD45RA+ naive T cells. The V gene is TRBV6-5 and the J gene is TRBJ2-3; TRBD2 could be the D gene, as 6 bases match. The source of this sequence is a human donor in good health. Some libraries in this study had Jurkat cell RNA spiked in. The nucleotide sequence reads TGTGCCAGCAGTTACTCGATTCAGGACTACCATCAACCTAGCACAGATACGCAGTATTTT. Translated, it reads CASSYSIQDYHQPSTDTQYF.